The 11 T cell receptor beta chains listed next were all sequenced from one sample in a study of T cells after yellow fever vaccination. TCRdb re-derived calls from the 5' RACE reads in MiXCR, one entry per CDR3 protein. This sample has hundreds of thousands of distinct CDR3 sequences, with approximately 12% found just once. This sample comprised PBMCs, obtained on the day of the yellow fever booster vaccination. Receptor source: a man aged 25-40 years who received the YFV17D yellow fever vaccine.

This clonotype was seen only a few times. This chain's CDR3 is CASSQKPGTPLYEQYF. The CDR3 DNA follows: TGTGCCAGCAGCCAAAAACCCGGGACACCTCTCTACGAGCAGTACTTC. The V and J genes are TRBV7-2 and TRBJ2-7, with D possibly TRBD1 on 6 matching bases. CDR1 and CDR2 from the germline V gene are SGHTA and FQGNSA. The CDR3 consists of 16 residues. Trimming took off 5 bases at V and 3 bases at J, with 20 bases between the two ends. Drawing the rest from reference TRBV7-2 and TRBJ2-7, the complete variable domain is GAGVSQSPSNKVTEKGKDVELRCDPISGHTALYWYRQSLGQGLEFLIYFQGNSAPDKSGLPSDRFSAERTGGSVSTLTIQRTQQEDSAVYLCASSQKPGTPLYEQYFGPGTRLTVT.

The sample holds a few counts of this clonotype. This chain links TRBV11-2 with TRBJ2-4; 7 positions match TRBD2. Germline V gene data show CDR1 as SGHAT and CDR2 as FQNNGV. V shed 3 bases and J 0 bases; nucleotides not matched to a gene: 5. The CDR3 sequence is 16 residues long. The CDR3 protein is CASSLTSTIAKNIQYF. Written as DNA, the CDR3 is TGTGCCAGCAGCTTGACTAGCACTATAGCCAAAAACATTCAGTACTTC.

This clonotype has a handful of counts. The genes are TRBV20-1 and TRBJ2-1, with 10 bases that match TRBD2. J gave up 6 bases and V 1 base, and 9 bases lay outside the gene matches. Per the germline V gene, CDR1 is DFQATT and CDR2 is SNEGSKA (reference sequence). The CDR3 runs 16 residues. CDR3 coding DNA: TGCAGTGCTAGAGGCCCGGGGCTAGCGGGAGCCAATGAGCAGTTCTTC. Translation: CSARGPGLAGANEQFF.

The rearrangement uses TRBV6-1 and TRBJ2-4; 10 bases agree with TRBD1. Germline V gives CDR1 MNHNS, CDR2 SASEGT. This CDR3 comprises 15 residues. J gave up 0 bases and V 6 bases, and 2 bases lay outside the gene matches. The CDR3 protein is CASRTGGIAKNIQYF. In nucleotides, the CDR3 is TGTGCCAGCAGGACAGGGGGCATAGCCAAAAACATTCAGTACTTC.

V gene TRBV20-1 combines with J gene TRBJ2-3, with TRBD2 matching over 10 bases. The V segment lost 7 bases and the J segment 3 bases; nucleotides outside the gene matches: 4. The V gene's germline CDR1 is DFQATT and CDR2 SNEGSKA (reference sequence). This CDR3 has 13 amino acids. CDR3 residues: CSGLLAGTDTQYF. CDR3 nucleotide sequence: TGCAGTGGATTACTAGCGGGAACAGATACGCAGTATTTT.

This clonotype was seen only a few times. CDR3 DNA sequence: TGTGCCAGCAGCCCGATGGGGGGCTCCTACGAGCAGTACTTC. It yields the protein CASSPMGGSYEQYF. This chain uses TRBV7-9 with TRBJ2-7, with a tentative D call TRBD2 (6 bases). CDR1 and CDR2 from the germline V gene are SEHNR and FQNEAQ (reference sequence). CDR3 length: 14 residues. The V end was cut by 5 bases, the J end by 0 bases, with 11 bases between. The entire variable domain, with the rest obtained from reference TRBV7-9 and TRBJ2-7, is as follows: DTGVSQNPRHKITKRGQNVTFRCDPISEHNRLYWYRQTLGQGPEFLTYFQNEAQLEKSRLLSDRFSAERPKGSFSTLEIQRTEQGDSAMYLCASSPMGGSYEQYFGPGTRLTVT.

This clonotype was observed a few times. This sequence joins TRBV10-3 and TRBJ2-1; 8 bases fit TRBD1. The germline V gene encodes CDR1 ENHRY and CDR2 SYGVKD. The CDR3 covers 16 residues. Unmatched junction bases numbered 18, after V lost 10 bases and J lost 7 bases. This CDR3 reads CATAARGQAGVNEQFF. The CDR3 DNA follows: TGTGCCACTGCGGCCAGGGGACAGGCGGGCGTGAATGAGCAGTTCTTC.

This clonotype was detected many times. This sequence joins TRBV9 and TRBJ2-1; a weak D match, TRBD1 (5 bases). Trimming removed 0 bases from V and 9 bases from J, with 19 bases in between. This CDR3 spans 16 amino acids. Germline V gives CDR1 SGDLS, CDR2 YYNGEE. CDR3 bases: TGTGCCAGCAGCGTAGCTGTTCTCGGTGGTGGGGCTGAGCAGTTCTTC. This sequence encodes CASSVAVLGGGAEQFF.

V is TRBV7-2 and J is TRBJ2-7; D gene uncertain. This CDR3 region has 14 residues. The germline V and J ends were trimmed by 5 bases and 3 bases, with 14 bases remaining between them. Germline values: CDR1 SGHTA, CDR2 FQGNSA. The CDR3, as DNA: TGTGCCAGCAGCCCAGAACGGACCAACTACGAGCAGTACTTC. This translates into CASSPERTNYEQYF. Full variable domain (outside the CDR3, taken from reference TRBV7-2 and TRBJ2-7): GAGVSQSPSNKVTEKGKDVELRCDPISGHTALYWYRQSLGQGLEFLIYFQGNSAPDKSGLPSDRFSAERTGGSVSTLTIQRTQQEDSAVYLCASSPERTNYEQYFGPGTRLTVT.

The chain uses TRBV7-8 and TRBJ2-7; D is possibly TRBD2 (6 bases). V was pared by 4 bases and J by 2 bases, with 18 bases between. Germline V gene data show CDR1 as SGHVS and CDR2 as FQNEAQ. The CDR3 consists of 16 residues. The CDR3 loop reads CASSSPVGSGAYEQYF. The CDR3 coding sequence is TGTGCCAGCAGCTCGCCGGTCGGTAGCGGAGCCTACGAGCAGTACTTC.

The chain recombines TRBV10-3 with TRBJ2-6, with D tentatively TRBD1 or TRBD2 (5 bases each). From germline, CDR1 is ENHRY and CDR2 SYGVKD. This CDR3 has 14 amino acids. The V end was cut by 5 bases, the J end by 6 bases, with 11 bases between. The CDR3 spells CAISLGVEANVLTF. CDR3 sequence (DNA): TGTGCCATCAGTCTGGGGGTGGAGGCCAACGTCCTGACTTTC.